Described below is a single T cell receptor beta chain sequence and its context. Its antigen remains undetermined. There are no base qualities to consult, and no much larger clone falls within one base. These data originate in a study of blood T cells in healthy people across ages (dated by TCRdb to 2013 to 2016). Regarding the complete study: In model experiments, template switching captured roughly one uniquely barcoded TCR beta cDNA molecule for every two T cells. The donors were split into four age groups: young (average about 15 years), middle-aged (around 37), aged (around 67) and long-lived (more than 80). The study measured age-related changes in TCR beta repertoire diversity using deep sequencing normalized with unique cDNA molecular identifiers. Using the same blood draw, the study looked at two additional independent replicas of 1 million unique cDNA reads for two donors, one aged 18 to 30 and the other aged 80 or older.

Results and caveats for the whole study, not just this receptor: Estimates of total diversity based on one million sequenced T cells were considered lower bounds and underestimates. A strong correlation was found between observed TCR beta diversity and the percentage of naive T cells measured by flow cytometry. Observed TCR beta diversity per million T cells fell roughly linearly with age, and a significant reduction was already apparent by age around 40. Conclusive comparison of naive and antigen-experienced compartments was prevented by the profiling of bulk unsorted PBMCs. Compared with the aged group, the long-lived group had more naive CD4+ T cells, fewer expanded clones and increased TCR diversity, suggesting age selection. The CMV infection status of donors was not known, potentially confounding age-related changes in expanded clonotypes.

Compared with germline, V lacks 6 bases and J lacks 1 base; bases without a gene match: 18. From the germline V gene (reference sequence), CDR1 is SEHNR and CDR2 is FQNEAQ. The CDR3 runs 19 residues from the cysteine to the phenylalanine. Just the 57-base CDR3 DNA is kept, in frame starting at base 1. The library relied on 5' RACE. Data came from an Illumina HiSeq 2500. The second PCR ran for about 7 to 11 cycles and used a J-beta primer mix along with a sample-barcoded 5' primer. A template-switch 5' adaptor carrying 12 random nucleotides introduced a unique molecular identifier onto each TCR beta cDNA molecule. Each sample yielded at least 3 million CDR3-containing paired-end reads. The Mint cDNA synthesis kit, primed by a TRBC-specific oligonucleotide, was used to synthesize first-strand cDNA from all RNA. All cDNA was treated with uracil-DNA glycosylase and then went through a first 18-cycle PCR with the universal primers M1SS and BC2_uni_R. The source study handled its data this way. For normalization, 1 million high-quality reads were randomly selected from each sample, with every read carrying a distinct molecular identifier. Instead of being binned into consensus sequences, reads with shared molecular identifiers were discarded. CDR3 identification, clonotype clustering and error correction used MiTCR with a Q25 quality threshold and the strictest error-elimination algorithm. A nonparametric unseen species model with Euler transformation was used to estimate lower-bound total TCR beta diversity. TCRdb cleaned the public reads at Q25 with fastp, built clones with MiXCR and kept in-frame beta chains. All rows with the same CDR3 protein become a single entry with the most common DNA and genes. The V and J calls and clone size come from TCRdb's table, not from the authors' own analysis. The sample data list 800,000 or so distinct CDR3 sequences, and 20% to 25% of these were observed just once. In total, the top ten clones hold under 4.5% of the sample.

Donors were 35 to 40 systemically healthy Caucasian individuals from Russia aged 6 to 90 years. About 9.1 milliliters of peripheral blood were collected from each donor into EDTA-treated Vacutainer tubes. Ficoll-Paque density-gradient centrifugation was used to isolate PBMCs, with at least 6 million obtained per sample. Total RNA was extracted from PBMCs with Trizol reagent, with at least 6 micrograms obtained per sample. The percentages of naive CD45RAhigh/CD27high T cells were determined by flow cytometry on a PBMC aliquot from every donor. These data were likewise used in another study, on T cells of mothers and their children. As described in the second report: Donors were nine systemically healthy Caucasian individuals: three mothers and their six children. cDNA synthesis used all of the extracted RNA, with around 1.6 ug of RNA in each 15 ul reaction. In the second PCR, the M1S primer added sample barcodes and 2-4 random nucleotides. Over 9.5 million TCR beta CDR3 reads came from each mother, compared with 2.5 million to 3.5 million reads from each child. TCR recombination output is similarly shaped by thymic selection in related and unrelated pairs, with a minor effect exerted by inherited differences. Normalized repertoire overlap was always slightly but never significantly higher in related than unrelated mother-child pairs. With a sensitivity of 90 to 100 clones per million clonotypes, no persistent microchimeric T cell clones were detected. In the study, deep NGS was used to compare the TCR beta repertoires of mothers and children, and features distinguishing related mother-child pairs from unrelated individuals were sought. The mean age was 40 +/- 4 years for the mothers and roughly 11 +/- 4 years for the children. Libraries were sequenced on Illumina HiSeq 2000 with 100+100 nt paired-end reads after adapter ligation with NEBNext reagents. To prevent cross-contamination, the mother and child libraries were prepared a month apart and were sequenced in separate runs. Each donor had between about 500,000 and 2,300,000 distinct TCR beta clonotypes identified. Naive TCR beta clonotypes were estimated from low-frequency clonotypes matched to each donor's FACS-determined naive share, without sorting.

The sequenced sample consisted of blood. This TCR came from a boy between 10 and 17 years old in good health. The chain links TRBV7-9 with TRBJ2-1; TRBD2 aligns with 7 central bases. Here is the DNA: TGTGCCAGCAGTTCTCGGGAAGGAGCGGGACGCCCGTCCTACAATGAGCAGTTCTTC. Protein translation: CASSSREGAGRPSYNEQFF.